The 27 T cell receptor beta chains in this list originate from one sample, sequenced in a study of blood T cells in healthy people across ages. Together with a sample-barcoded 5' primer, a J-beta primer mix was included in a second PCR lasting about 6 to 11 cycles. Each CDR3 protein is one row after TCRdb ran MiXCR on the 5' RACE reads. The data hold roughly 640,000 distinct CDR3 sequences, with about 28% observed a single time. Sequenced material: blood. Source of these receptors: a woman aged 80 or older in good health.

The chain links TRBV7-2 to TRBJ1-1; D call uncertain. The CDR3 runs 14 residues. Trimming shortened V by 2 bases and J by 0 bases, and 7 bases separated the two germline ends. CDR1 is SGHTA and CDR2 is FQGNSA in the germline V gene. The CDR3 region has the DNA TGTGCCAGCAGCTTACTACTCATGAACACTGAAGCTTTCTTT. Translation: CASSLLLMNTEAFF.

The chain combines TRBV6-5 with TRBJ2-5; TRBD2 matches 13 bases. The CDR3 loop spans 15 amino acids. Germline V lookup: CDR1 MNHEY, CDR2 SVGAGI. V was pared by 4 bases and J by 5 bases, with 4 bases of the junction left unmatched. The CDR3 here is CASSSGTSGKETQYF. As DNA, the CDR3 is TGTGCCAGCAGTTCAGGGACTAGCGGGAAGGAGACCCAGTACTTC.

In this sample, this clonotype turned up a few times. A single base separates this from a much larger clone, so it may be a read error. The chain has TRBV5-1 and TRBJ2-7, with 7 bases identical to TRBD1. V was pared by 4 bases and J by 7 bases, with 14 bases of the junction left unmatched. The CDR3 spans 15 residues. The V gene's germline CDR1 is SGHRS and CDR2 YFSETQ. CDR3 nucleotides: TGCGCCAGCAGCCCCACTACGGGACAGTACAATGAGCAGTACTTC. This sequence encodes CASSPTTGQYNEQYF.

V and J are TRBV20-1 and TRBJ2-7; D might be TRBD2 (5 bases). Trimming pared 6 bases from V and 2 bases from J, leaving 23 bases between. The V gene's germline CDR1 is DFQATT and CDR2 SNEGSKA (reference sequence). CDR3 length: 16 amino acids. CDR3 loop: CSAGDFQVPQTYEQYF. The CDR3 region has the DNA TGCAGTGCGGGAGATTTTCAGGTGCCCCAAACCTACGAGCAGTACTTC.

Ten or more counts support this clonotype. The chain has TRBV5-6 and TRBJ2-7, with TRBD1 matching over 7 bases. Germline trimming cut 2 bases from V and 3 bases from J; bases unmatched to any gene: 8. Per germline, CDR1 SGHDT and CDR2 YYEEEE. The CDR3 is 15 amino acids. The CDR3 reads CASSFGRGSYYEQYF. CDR3 nucleotide sequence: TGTGCCAGCAGCTTCGGCAGGGGGTCATACTACGAGCAGTACTTC. The full variable domain, with the rest looked up from reference TRBV5-6 and TRBJ2-7, is DAGVTQSPTHLIKTRGQQVTLRCSPKSGHDTVSWYQQALGQGPQFIFQYYEEEERQRGNFPDRFSGHQFPNYSSELNVNALLLGDSALYLCASSFGRGSYYEQYFGPGTRLTVT.

This clonotype has at least ten counts. This chain uses TRBV7-2 with TRBJ2-7; D gene unclear. V gave up 3 bases and J gave up 3 bases, with 6 bases separating them. The length of the CDR3 is 12 residues. The germline V gene encodes CDR1 SGHTA and CDR2 FQGNSA. The CDR3 here is CASSFWGYEQYF. The CDR3, as DNA: TGTGCCAGCAGCTTTTGGGGCTACGAGCAGTACTTC.

This clonotype was seen at least ten times. The rearrangement links TRBV19 to TRBJ1-2, with unresolved D. This CDR3 region has 14 residues. V was pared by 4 bases and J by 4 bases, with 13 bases between. Germline lookup yields CDR1 LNHDA and CDR2 SQIVND (reference sequence). The CDR3 region has the DNA TGTGCCAGTAGTAAGATCCTTTCGGCCTATGGCTACACCTTC. Translated: CASSKILSAYGYTF.

Comments on this clonotype: A much larger clone lies one base from this, so it may be a read error. The rearrangement joins TRBV12-5 to TRBJ2-4; D is perhaps TRBD2 (5 bases). V was shortened by 8 bases and J by 13 bases, with 21 bases between the two germline ends. Germline-derived CDR1 and CDR2 are LGHNT and FRNRAP. This CDR3 contains 13 residues. As DNA, the CDR3 is TGTGCTAGTAAAAGAGGGCTCTACAATGAGCAGTACTTC. It translates to CASKRGLYNEQYF.

This clonotype was observed at least ten times. This chain links TRBV27 with TRBJ2-3, with D perhaps matching TRBD1 (5 bases). Germline loops: CDR1 MNHEY, CDR2 SMNVEV (reference sequence). The V and J ends lost 4 bases and 4 bases respectively, with 9 bases between them. This CDR3 contains 13 residues. CDR3 loop: CASSSTVSDTQYF. The CDR3 DNA is TGTGCCAGCAGTTCGACAGTATCAGATACGCAGTATTTT.

This clonotype occurred a few times. This may be a read error: a much more frequent sequence differs by one nucleotide. The V call is TRBV25-1, the J call TRBJ1-2, with D unresolved. The CDR3 has 13 amino acids. CDR1 is MGHDK, CDR2 SYGVNS, per germline. The CDR3 loop is CASSAAGPGGNTF. The CDR3 coding sequence is TGTGCCAGCAGTGCGGCTGGGCCGGGTGGCAACACCTTC.

This clonotype has a count of ten or more. For the CDR3, the DNA is TGTGCCAGCAGCTCTCTGGACAGGGGGCTTGACACAGAGACCCAGTACTTC. Residues: CASSSLDRGLDTETQYF. The rearrangement uses TRBV14 and TRBJ2-5; 11 positions match TRBD1. Germline V gives CDR1 SGHDN, CDR2 FVKESK. After removal of 5 bases from V and 4 bases from J, the junction contained 12 bases not matched to a gene. The CDR3 spans 17 residues.

Concerning this clonotype itself: A much bigger clone sits one base away, suggesting this may be a read error. This chain links TRBV20-1 with TRBJ2-5; D possibly matches TRBD1 or TRBD2 (6 bases each). CDR1 and CDR2 (germline): DFQATT, SNEGSKA (reference sequence). The CDR3 loop spans 15 amino acids. Trimming shortened V by 0 bases and J by 11 bases, and 22 bases separated the two germline ends. The CDR3 coding sequence is TGCAGTGCTAGAGATAGTGGAGGGGGGCCGAATGAGCAGTACTTC. Translating it yields CSARDSGGGPNEQYF.

This clonotype was seen repeatedly, ten times or more. The chain couples TRBV25-1 to TRBJ1-2; no firm D call. V was cut by 4 bases and J by 4 bases, with 10 bases left in between. CDR1 and CDR2 from the germline V gene are MGHDK and SYGVNS. The CDR3 is 13 amino acids. The CDR3 coding sequence is TGTGCCAGCAGTGTGGACGGCCTCTATGGCTACACCTTC. This translates into CASSVDGLYGYTF.

There are many counts of this clonotype. The chain has TRBV7-9 and TRBJ1-6, with D perhaps matching TRBD1 (5 bases). Germline loops: CDR1 SEHNR, CDR2 FQNEAQ (reference sequence). The CDR3 consists of 14 residues. V was clipped by 5 bases and J by 7 bases, with 12 bases between them. The CDR3 bases are TGTGCCAGCAGCCCAGATCGGGGCAATTCACCCCTCCACTTT. Amino acids: CASSPDRGNSPLHF.

This clonotype was detected many times. The chain is built from TRBV7-2 and TRBJ2-1, with no clear D. Trimming left V 2 bases short and J 2 bases short, with 4 bases between. The germline V gene encodes CDR1 SGHTA and CDR2 FQGNSA. CDR3 length: 13 amino acids. CDR3 protein: CASSLSAYNEQFF. The CDR3 DNA sequence: TGTGCCAGCAGCTTATCAGCCTACAATGAGCAGTTCTTC.

This clonotype has a count of ten or more. The CDR3 DNA sequence: TGTGCCAGCAGCTTAGATCTGGCGGGGGGTAATGAGCAGTTCTTC. This sequence encodes CASSLDLAGGNEQFF. The J gene is TRBJ2-1, the V gene TRBV7-3, with 8 bases that match TRBD2. Germline CDR1 reads SGHTA; CDR2 reads FQGTGA. This CDR3 contains 15 residues. V lost 2 bases, J lost 7 bases, and 7 bases stayed unmatched.

In this sample, this clonotype turned up many times. This chain uses TRBV11-2 with TRBJ2-5, with D maybe TRBD2 (5 bases). The germline V gene encodes CDR1 SGHAT and CDR2 FQNNGV. Trimming took 1 base from V and 4 from J, leaving 13 bases between them. The CDR3 runs to 15 residues. CDR3 region: CASSLGAGPGETQYF. The CDR3 DNA reads as TGTGCCAGCAGCTTAGGGGCGGGCCCGGGAGAGACCCAGTACTTC.

The CDR3 here is CASSSRQGGYSNQPQHF. Written as DNA, the CDR3 is TGTGCCAGCAGCTCCCGACAGGGAGGGTATAGCAATCAGCCCCAGCATTTT. This chain links TRBV7-6 with TRBJ1-5; TRBD1 matches 7 bases. This CDR3 region has 17 residues. Germline V gene data show CDR1 as SGHVS and CDR2 as FNYEAQ. With V trimmed by 4 bases and J by 0 bases, 9 bases remained unmatched.

This clonotype was observed at least ten times. The chain carries TRBV7-3 and TRBJ2-7, with D possibly being TRBD2 (7 bases). V lost 5 bases and J lost 0, with 11 bases in between. Per germline, CDR1 SGHTA and CDR2 FQGTGA. This CDR3 is 14 amino acids long. The CDR3 DNA is TGTGCCAGCAGCGAGGGGGGGCCCTCCTACGAGCAGTACTTC. It translates to CASSEGGPSYEQYF.

Comment on this clonotype: Possible read error: a much larger clone is one base away. V and J are TRBV6-2 or TRBV6-3 and TRBJ2-5; D call uncertain. Germline CDR1 and CDR2: MNHEY and SVGEGT. This CDR3 spans 11 amino acids. V lost 6 bases and J lost 3, with 5 bases in between. As DNA, the CDR3 is TGTGCCAGCAGGTACAAAGAGACCCAGTACTTC. This encodes CASRYKETQYF.

This clonotype was recorded at least ten times. The rearrangement uses TRBV30 and TRBJ2-7; D is possibly TRBD2 (6 bases). The V gene's germline CDR1 is GTSNPN and CDR2 SVGIG (reference sequence). This CDR3 is built from 15 residues. V was cut by 5 bases and J by 2 bases, with 19 bases left in between. The CDR3 DNA follows: TGTGCCTGGGATGTTGGGACTCCATGGGCCTACGAGCAGTACTTC. It specifies CAWDVGTPWAYEQYF.

This clonotype has at least ten counts. The chain joins TRBV29-1 to TRBJ2-7; TRBD1 aligns across 7 bases. This CDR3 spans 13 amino acids. Germline CDR1 is SQVTM and CDR2 is ANQGSEA. Germline trimming cut 4 bases from V and 5 bases from J; bases unmatched to any gene: 8. The chain's CDR3 is CSVGVGGIHEQYF. The CDR3 region has the DNA TGCAGCGTTGGGGTAGGGGGCATCCACGAGCAGTACTTC.

V and J are TRBV6-6 and TRBJ1-1, with 9 bases identical to TRBD1. The V segment lost 2 bases and the J segment 0 bases; nucleotides outside the gene matches: 7. Looked up from germline, CDR1 is MNHNY and CDR2 is SVGAGI (reference sequence). This CDR3 comprises 17 residues. The CDR3 here is CASSYAGDRAMNTEAFF. CDR3 in DNA: TGTGCCAGCAGTTACGCAGGGGACAGGGCCATGAACACTGAAGCTTTCTTT.

Ten or more counts support this clonotype. The rearrangement joins TRBV5-1 to TRBJ2-7; 8 bases align to TRBD1. CDR3 length: 15 amino acids. Germline V gene sequence: CDR1 SGHRS, CDR2 YFSETQ. J lost 5 bases, V lost 4 bases, and 11 bases had no gene match. The CDR3 DNA reads TGCGCCAGCAGCGCCCAGACAGGGGTAGGTAACGAGCAGTACTTC. Its protein is CASSAQTGVGNEQYF. Complete variable domain (other parts from reference TRBV5-1 and TRBJ2-7): KAGVTQTPRYLIKTRGQQVTLSCSPISGHRSVSWYQQTPGQGLQFLFEYFSETQRNKGNFPGRFSGRQFSNSRSEMNVSTLELGDSALYLCASSAQTGVGNEQYFGPGTRLTVT.

This chain uses TRBV6-1 with TRBJ1-4; 9 bases fit TRBD1. Germline V gene lookup returns CDR1 MNHNS and CDR2 SASEGT. Trimming removed 1 base from V and 10 bases from J; junction bases left unmatched: 4. This CDR3 region has 14 residues. In DNA form, the CDR3 reads TGTGCCAGCAGTGAAGAGGGACAGGGTGGAAAACTGTTTTTT. Translated: CASSEEGQGGKLFF.

This clonotype was seen only a few times. This chain uses TRBV5-6 with TRBJ1-2; tentatively, D is TRBD1 (6 bases). Trimming took 0 bases from V and 6 from J, leaving 12 bases between them. This CDR3 spans 14 amino acids. Per germline, CDR1 SGHDT and CDR2 YYEEEE. CDR3 region: CASSLGTGIDGYTF. The CDR3, as DNA: TGTGCCAGCAGCTTGGGAACAGGGATTGATGGCTACACCTTC.

To note about this clonotype: It may be a read error: a sequence one base away is much more abundant. J is TRBJ2-3 and V is TRBV10-3, with D tentatively TRBD1 or TRBD2 (6 bases each). The CDR3 totals 12 residues. The V end was cut by 11 bases, the J end by 1 base, with 10 bases between. From germline, CDR1 is ENHRY and CDR2 SYGVKD. The CDR3 loop reads CAVGGGTDTQYF. The CDR3 region has the DNA TGTGCCGTCGGGGGCGGCACAGATACGCAGTATTTT.